A selection of T cell receptor beta chains follows, all from one sample in a study of low-dose radiotherapy and immunotherapy resistance in tumors. TCRdb re-called the reads with MiXCR, one entry per CDR3 protein. The sample consists of some 88,000 distinct CDR3 sequences, 9.4% of them appearing once. The source material was PBMCs, sampled before treatment. The receptors come from a male donor with prostate cancer. Both conserved end residues are part of each CDR3. D genes are given only for firm matches. Size tells how often a clone was seen (once, few, many) or the class of an expanded clone, and some rows leave it out.

many	TRBD1	TRBV7-2	TRBJ2-5	CASSYRGEWVETQYF	TGTGCCAGCAGTTACAGGGGGGAATGGGTCGAGACCCAGTACTTC
.	TRBD2	TRBV19	TRBJ2-1	CASSILTSGISSYNEQFF	TGTGCCAGTAGTATCCTGACTAGCGGGATCAGCTCCTACAATGAGCAGTTCTTC
many	TRBD1	TRBV5-1	TRBJ1-5	CASSSTGGTGQPQHF	TGCGCCAGCAGTTCCACAGGGGGCACAGGTCAGCCCCAGCATTTT
many	TRBD2	TRBV6-6	TRBJ2-7	CASTNSGSRYEQYF	TGTGCCAGCACCAATAGCGGGAGCCGGTACGAGCAGTACTTC
many	.	TRBV28	TRBJ1-5	CASSLITARGQPQHF	TGTGCCAGCAGTTTAATCACAGCCCGGGGGCAGCCCCAGCATTTT
many	TRBD1	TRBV7-2	TRBJ2-7	CASRLGPGQDYEQYF	TGTGCCAGCAGACTCGGACCGGGACAGGACTACGAGCAGTACTTC
many	.	TRBV5-1	TRBJ2-1	CASSLVTGYNEQFF	TGCGCCAGCAGCCTGGTTACAGGGTACAATGAGCAGTTCTTC
many	TRBD1	TRBV12-3/TRBV12-4	TRBJ1-5	CASSLGTGSQPQHF	TGTGCCAGCAGTTTAGGGACAGGTTCTCAGCCCCAGCATTTT
many	.	TRBV3-1	TRBJ2-5	CASSQDIGSGETQYF	TGTGCCAGCAGCCAAGATATTGGCTCCGGTGAGACCCAGTACTTC
many	TRBD1	TRBV29-1	TRBJ2-3	CSVAGGRGTDTQYF	TGCAGCGTTGCAGGGGGCCGGGGCACAGATACGCAGTATTTT
many	.	TRBV20-1	TRBJ2-1	CSAREWDEQFF	TGCAGTGCTAGAGAATGGGATGAGCAGTTCTTC
many	.	TRBV29-1	TRBJ1-3	CSVEGGVRNTIYF	TGCAGCGTTGAGGGGGGCGTTAGAAACACCATATATTTT
many	TRBD1	TRBV2	TRBJ2-5	CASSGQGIGETQYF	TGTGCCAGCAGCGGACAGGGGATTGGGGAGACCCAGTACTTC
many	TRBD1	TRBV20-1	TRBJ2-4	CSARDSPAKNIQYF	TGCAGTGCGAGGGACAGCCCAGCCAAAAACATTCAGTACTTC
many	TRBD1	TRBV5-5	TRBJ2-7	CASSVDRGDYEQYF	TGTGCCAGCAGCGTGGACAGGGGAGACTACGAGCAGTACTTC
many	.	TRBV29-1	TRBJ1-2	CSHQTTYGYTF	TGCAGCCACCAGACGACGTATGGCTACACCTTC
many	.	TRBV28	TRBJ1-1	CASSRPATGAFF	TGTGCCAGCAGTCGCCCTGCAACGGGAGCTTTCTTT
many	.	TRBV7-2	TRBJ2-7	CASSPSGTAYEQYF	TGTGCCAGCAGCCCGTCCGGGACGGCCTACGAGCAGTACTTC
many	.	TRBV18	TRBJ2-7	CASSPQTGTYEQYF	TGTGCCAGCTCACCACAAACAGGAACCTACGAGCAGTACTTC
many	.	TRBV28	TRBJ1-2	CASSPPRGAGYGYTF	TGTGCCAGCAGTCCCCCTCGCGGGGCCGGCTATGGCTACACCTTC
many	.	TRBV7-2	TRBJ2-7	CASSDQEGRVKQYF	TGTGCCAGCAGCGACCAAGAGGGACGAGTGAAGCAGTACTTC
many	TRBD1	TRBV28	TRBJ2-3	CASSPDRGGTQYF	TGTGCCAGCAGTCCGGACAGGGGCGGTACGCAGTATTTT